These 15 T cell receptor beta chains originate from one sample sequenced in a study of cytomegalovirus exposure and HLA in healthy donors. PCR primers comprised 60 Vbeta and 13 Jbeta primers. Profiled with immunoSEQ multiplex PCR; TCRdb holds only in-frame clones, not every one. The profile covers around 250,000 clones, with about 80% appearing a single time and around 8.3% taken by the ten largest. The sequenced material came from PBMCs. The receptors shown here come from a woman aged 55 to 70 in good health and CMV-seropositive.

The chain carries TRBV28 and TRBJ1-1; 7 bases match TRBD1. The germline gives CDR1 MDHEN, CDR2 SYDVKM. This CDR3 has 16 residues. Trimming at V came to 2 bases and at J to 0 bases, leaving 6 bases not matched to a gene. This CDR3 reads CASSLRGRGVNTEAFF. CDR3 coding DNA: TGTGCCAGCAGTTTAAGGGGGCGCGGGGTGAACACTGAAGCTTTCTTT. The full variable domain, rest sourced from reference TRBV28 and TRBJ1-1, is DVKVTQSSRYLVKRTGEKVFLECVQDMDHENMFWYRQDPGLGLRLIYFSYDVKMKEKGDIPEGYSVSREKKERFSLILESASTNQTSMYLCASSLRGRGVNTEAFFGQGTRLTVV.

The V gene is TRBV27, the J gene TRBJ2-3, with unresolved D. The CDR3 is made up of 15 amino acids. Trimming stripped 2 bases from V and 0 bases from J, with 9 bases between. CDR1 is MNHEY, CDR2 SMNVEV, per germline (reference sequence). The DNA for the CDR3 is TGTGCCAGCAGTTTAGGAGCGCCTAGCACAGATACGCAGTATTTT. Translation: CASSLGAPSTDTQYF.

The chain couples TRBV5-4 to TRBJ2-7; a possible D gene is TRBD1 (5 bases). This CDR3 spans 15 amino acids. Germline V CDR1 and CDR2: SGHNT, YYREEE (reference sequence). The V end was cut by 4 bases, the J end by 2 bases, with 16 bases between. The CDR3 region is CASSPDRSNTYEQYF. CDR3 nucleotides: TGTGCCAGCAGCCCCGACAGATCAAACACCTACGAGCAGTACTTC.

The gene calls are TRBV2 and TRBJ2-2; D may be TRBD2 (7 bases). V was pared by 4 bases and J by 0 bases, with 12 bases between. The CDR3 has 16 amino acids. The germline V gene encodes CDR1 SNHLY and CDR2 FYNNEI. DNA for the CDR3: TGTGCCAGCAGTGTCGGGAGGACAGCGAACACCGGGGAGCTGTTTTTT. Protein: CASSVGRTANTGELFF.

Concerning this clone itself: The junction departs from the called germline gene at one end, perhaps through a read error. The V gene is TRBV9, the J gene TRBJ2-3, with 8 bases that match TRBD2. In germline, CDR1 is SGDLS, CDR2 YYNGEE. This CDR3 has 14 amino acids. CDR3 bases: TGTGCCAGTAGCGGGGCCCCCCACACAGATACGCAGTATTTT. This sequence encodes CASSGAPHTDTQYF.

This chain uses TRBV6-7 with TRBJ2-2, with a weak D call TRBD1 (5 bases). TRBV6-7 is an ORF, and what it does is uncertain. V lost 6 bases, J lost 0 bases, and 14 bases lay in between. The CDR3 is made up of 16 amino acids. CDR3 in amino acids: CASRTTVLANTGELFF. CDR3 in DNA: TGTGCCAGCAGAACGACAGTTCTTGCGAACACCGGGGAGCTGTTTTTT.

The J gene is TRBJ1-3, the V gene TRBV2; 8 positions agree with TRBD1. V trimming: 6 bases; J trimming: 4 bases; junction bases outside the gene matches: 8. The CDR3 has 15 amino acids. The germline V gene has CDR1 SNHLY and CDR2 FYNNEI. The CDR3 region is CASRPHRDRGNTIYF. CDR3 nucleotides: TGTGCCAGCAGACCACACCGGGACAGGGGAAACACCATATATTTT.

The CDR3 is CAVRTRLYEQYF. In DNA, the CDR3 is TGTGCCGTTAGGACTCGCCTCTACGAGCAGTACTTC. V gene TRBV11-2 combines with J gene TRBJ2-7; tentatively, D is TRBD2 (5 bases). Germline CDR1 is SGHAT and CDR2 is FQNNGV. The CDR3 contains 12 residues. Trimming took 11 bases from V and 3 from J, leaving 14 bases between them. The variable domain in full, with the rest retrieved from reference TRBV11-2 and TRBJ2-7, is EAGVAQSPRYKIIEKRQSVAFWCNPISGHATLYWYQQILGQGPKLLIQFQNNGVVDDSQLPKDRFSAERLKGVDSTLKIQPAKLEDSAVYLCAVRTRLYEQYFGPGTRLTVT.

This chain uses TRBV6-5 with TRBJ1-1; the D is unclear. Germline V gene data show CDR1 as MNHEY and CDR2 as SVGAGI. The germline V and J ends were trimmed by 2 bases and 1 base, with 5 bases remaining between them. The CDR3 is made up of 13 amino acids. In DNA, the CDR3 is TGTGCCAGCAGTTACAACAAGAACACTGAAGCTTTCTTT. This sequence encodes CASSYNKNTEAFF.

The chain is built from TRBV6-5 and TRBJ2-7; no reliable D call. Between the trimmed V and J ends, which lost 0 bases and 3 bases, there was a span of 12 bases. This CDR3 is built from 15 residues. Germline values: CDR1 MNHEY, CDR2 SVGAGI. CDR3 DNA: TGTGCCAGCAGTTACTCTAGGTCACAGCTCTACGAGCAGTACTTC. Encoded protein: CASSYSRSQLYEQYF.

The chain joins TRBV30 to TRBJ1-1; unclear D gene. The CDR3 runs to 14 residues. Trimming left V 0 bases short and J 0 bases short, with 8 bases between. Germline values: CDR1 GTSNPN, CDR2 SVGIG (reference sequence). The CDR3 sequence is CAWSVLGLNTEAFF. DNA of the CDR3: TGTGCCTGGAGTGTTCTAGGATTGAACACTGAAGCTTTCTTT.

The CDR3 nucleotides read TGTGCCAGCAGCTCCCTCGCGGGAAGCGGCACAGATACGCAGTATTTT. This codes for CASSSLAGSGTDTQYF. This sequence joins TRBV5-4 and TRBJ2-3, with D maybe TRBD2 (6 bases). CDR3 length: 16 amino acids. Trimming cost V 3 bases and J 1 base, with 15 bases left between them. Per germline, CDR1 SGHNT and CDR2 YYREEE (reference sequence).

This clone was seen just once. The rearrangement uses TRBV5-4 and TRBJ2-6; the match to TRBD2 covers 14 bases. The CDR3 is 20 residues long. The trim removed 0 bases at V and 0 bases at J, leaving 5 bases unmatched. The germline gives CDR1 SGHNT, CDR2 YYREEE (reference sequence). CDR3 sequence (DNA): TGTGCCAGCAGCTTGGTCGGACTAGCGGGAGGTTCCTCTGGGGCCAACGTCCTGACTTTC. Protein product: CASSLVGLAGGSSGANVLTF.

With regard to this clone: The sample contains more than one DNA sequence encoding this CDR3. The CDR3 is CASSLVGGAVYEQYF. The CDR3 bases are TGTGCCAGCAGCTTGGTAGGGGGCGCGGTCTACGAGCAGTACTTC. The chain uses TRBV5-6 and TRBJ2-7; 7 nucleotides align to TRBD1. The junction had 6 bases not matched to a gene; V was cut back by 0 bases and J by 3 bases. Per the germline V gene, CDR1 is SGHDT and CDR2 is YYEEEE. The CDR3 loop spans 15 amino acids.

Concerning this clone itself: Other DNA sequences of this sample code for an identical CDR3. The chain uses TRBV5-1 and TRBJ1-1; a weak D match, TRBD1 (5 bases). The germline CDR1 and CDR2 sequences are SGHRS and YFSETQ. The CDR3 runs to 15 residues. Between the trimmed V and J ends, which lost 1 base and 0 bases, there was a span of 10 bases. The CDR3 reads CASSLRQGLNTEAFF. CDR3 coding DNA: TGCGCCAGCAGCTTGAGGCAGGGCCTGAACACTGAAGCTTTCTTT.